This TCR beta chain was documented in a study of tumor-infiltrating lymphocytes in primary liver carcinoma (dated 2017 in TCRdb). Study-wide context: Surgical resection was performed in China between late 2015 and early 2016 on about 5 patients with histopathologically diagnosed primary liver carcinoma. Of the five patients (three men and two women, aged 30 to 69 years), four had hepatocellular carcinoma and one had combined HCC and intrahepatic cholangiocarcinoma. The five patients had tumors staged T1-T3 N0M0, with maximum diameters ranging from about 4.2 to 10 cm. Each sample produced roughly 3.5 to 8 million productive TCRbeta reads, and read depth showed no significant difference between tissue types. The study combined TCRbeta repertoire sequencing, expression microarrays and whole-exome sequencing across five regions of each liver tumor, with adjacent normal tissue and blood. A total of around 35 specimens from 5 patients went through TCRbeta repertoire sequencing, namely 25 tumor regions, 5 adjacent noncancerous liver tissues and 5 peripheral blood samples. High reproducibility was observed for the technical replicate repertoires, with mean shared-clone rates approximately 0.9 and correlation coefficients above 0.95. Here is what the overall study found, with its caveats: The top 250 clones made up a significantly larger repertoire fraction in tumors than in blood (p = 0.039). Because only the TCR beta chain was sequenced and unpaired alpha chains were not captured, true repertoire diversity is likely underestimated. Because the samples were bulk and unsorted, CD4+ and CD8+ T cell repertoires could not be compared. Only 4 or 5 patients were included in the study, and the authors note that the findings should be validated in a larger study. Repertoire overlap was higher between tumor regions (mean about 36%) than tumor-adjacent (approximately 17%) or tumor-blood (about 15%) pairs, consistent with antigen-driven expansion.

Taken from the germline V gene, the CDR1 and CDR2 loops are MNHNS and SASEGT. The CDR3 covers 14 residues, taking in both the cysteine and the phenylalanine. The read is trimmed to its CDR3 DNA, 42 bases read in frame from base 1. Notes on this clonotype: This clone's antigen is unknown. Its ends do not fully match the called genes, so a read error is possible.

RNA from unsorted whole blood was extracted with TRIzol reagent, and germline DNA was obtained with the DNeasy Blood & Tissue kit. Patients had chronic HBV infection and were treatment-naive at sampling. Before surgery, about 4 milliliters of peripheral blood were collected into K2EDTA tubes. Using a constant-region primer and ProtoScript II reverse transcriptase, TCRbeta-specific cDNA was reverse-transcribed from around 500 ng total RNA. Construction of the TCRbeta libraries relied on three nested rounds of multiplex PCR, following a slightly modified ARM-PCR procedure. Each of the first two PCR rounds ran for approximately 11 cycles and used multiplex TRBV1-TRBV30 forward primers together with a Cbeta reverse primer. Sample barcodes and Illumina adapters were added in a final 25-cycle PCR using Deep VentR polymerase. Before sequencing, amplicons of 200-500 bp were gel-purified using a QIAquick gel extraction kit. An Illumina HiSeq 2500 was used to sequence the TCRbeta amplicons with 250-bp paired-end reads. On the study's bioinformatics: Quality trimming of reads was performed with Trimmomatic v0.33, and paired reads were merged with FLASH v1.2.11 so that full CDR3 sequences could be recovered. MiGEC v1.2.1b assigned V, D and J germline segments to the rearranged TCRbeta sequences. Clonotype statistics and Shannon-Wiener diversity indices were computed with VDJtools v1.0.0. Except for diversity analysis, only the 250 most abundant clonotypes of each sample were used in subsequent analyses to reduce sampling bias. Through fastp at Q25 and MiXCR, TCRdb rebuilt clones from the public reads, retaining in-frame beta chains. Rows are unified per CDR3 protein, each entry keeping the most common DNA and genes. The V and J calls shown here were made by TCRdb, not taken from the authors' results. This sample gives fewer than 400,000 distinct CDR3 sequences in total; 65% of them show up just once. Roughly 9% of the sample is taken by the ten largest.

The rearranged segments are TRBV6-1 and TRBJ1-1, with the D gene not confidently named. The sequence came from a man in his forties or fifties with primary liver carcinoma and hepatitis B virus infection. The sample taken for sequencing was peripheral blood. This receptor carries the CDR3 CASRRTEGNAETFF. The DNA sequence reads TGTGCCAGCAGGAGGACGGAGGGAAACGCTGAAACTTTCTTT.